The entry below gives a single T cell receptor (beta chain) sequence along with its context. This entry belongs to a study of blood T cell repertoires in COVID-19. Whole-study context: COVID-19 samples collected from the United States, Italy and Spain covered acute and convalescent phases. From T cells, B-cell-depleted T cells, or PBMCs came the material, which was cDNA or gDNA.

CDR1 and CDR2 (germline): LGHDT, YNNKEL (reference sequence). V lost 4 bases, J lost 11 bases, and 17 bases lay in between. The CDR3 loop spans 13 amino acids. How the authors handled the data: For nucleated cells, counts were estimated from reference gene primer amplification. The table came from immunoSEQ multiplex PCR; TCRdb's copy has only in-frame clones and leaves some out. V, J and clone size are taken as reported in that table, and D and trimming were inferred from the DNA itself. The data hold around 700,000 clones, with about 87% observed a single time. The receptor's source is a woman aged 18-29 years with acute or convalescent COVID-19. This chain joins TRBV3-1 (or the pseudogene TRBV3-2) and TRBJ1-1; the D gene is possibly TRBD1 (5 bases). The sample consisted of peripheral blood. CDR3 loop: CASSPFMDMNAFF. The CDR3 nucleotides are TGTGCCAGCAGCCCCTTTATGGACATGAACGCTTTCTTT.